These 5 T cell receptor beta chains originate from one sample sequenced in a study of cytomegalovirus exposure and HLA in healthy donors. The PCR contained 60 Vbeta and 13 Jbeta primers. Clones were read by immunoSEQ multiplex PCR, and TCRdb kept only the in-frame ones, dropping some. The sample yields roughly 160,000 clones, around 80% seen once. Material: PBMCs. Receptor source: a man aged 40-49 years in good health and CMV-seronegative.

The CDR3 region is CASTGTGRRFEQFF. The DNA of the CDR3 is TGTGCCAGCACCGGGACAGGTAGAAGATTTGAGCAGTTCTTC. The chain links TRBV6-1 to TRBJ2-1; 8 bases agree with TRBD1. CDR1 and CDR2 (germline): MNHNS, SASEGT. The CDR3 runs 14 residues. Trimming removed 7 bases from V and 9 bases from J; junction bases left unmatched: 11.

A word on this clone: Distinct nucleotide sequences in the sample also encode this CDR3. The chain employs TRBV19 and TRBJ2-7, with 7 nucleotides matching TRBD2. The germline V gene has CDR1 LNHDA and CDR2 SQIVND (reference sequence). This CDR3 region has 15 residues. The ends lost 3 bases at V and 0 bases at J; junction bases unmatched: 5. The CDR3 coding sequence is TGTGCCAGTAGTATCGGGGGGTCGAGCTCCTACGAGCAGTACTTC. Translation gives CASSIGGSSSYEQYF.

This clone occurred a few times. J is TRBJ2-5 and V is TRBV25-1; no firm D call. There are 14 residues in the CDR3. Germline V gene data show CDR1 as MGHDK and CDR2 as SYGVNS. V lost 2 bases and J lost 4, with 11 bases in between. CDR3 nucleotide sequence: TGTGCCAGCAGTGAAGTGGGCAAGGCAGAGACCCAGTACTTC. This codes for CASSEVGKAETQYF. The full variable domain, rest sourced from reference TRBV25-1 and TRBJ2-5, is EADIYQTPRYLVIGTGKKITLECSQTMGHDKMYWYQQDPGMELHLIHYSYGVNSTEKGDLSSESTVSRIRTEHFPLTLESARPSHTSQYLCASSEVGKAETQYFGPGTRLLVL.

This chain uses TRBV10-3 with TRBJ1-4, with 7 bases lining up with TRBD1. V was pared by 2 bases and J by 8 bases, with 5 bases of the junction left unmatched. This CDR3 is built from 14 residues. Per germline, CDR1 ENHRY and CDR2 SYGVKD. The CDR3 DNA reads TGTGCCATCAGTGAGGGACAGGAACACGAAAAACTGTTTTTT. Protein sequence: CAISEGQEHEKLFF.

This clone was seen a few times. This chain connects TRBV18 to TRBJ2-1; D is perhaps TRBD1 (6 bases). CDR1 and CDR2 from the germline V gene are KGHSH and LQKENI. Trimming cost V 7 bases and J 0 bases, with 13 bases left between them. The CDR3 has 15 residues. The CDR3 DNA follows: TGTGCCAGCTTTACTAGGGGGAGCTCCTACAATGAGCAGTTCTTC. Translated: CASFTRGSSYNEQFF.